The clone carrying this T cell receptor beta chain was recorded only once. Trimming stripped 6 bases from V and 0 bases from J, with 15 bases between. Germline-derived CDR1 and CDR2 are MNHNY and SVGAGI (reference sequence). The CDR3 totals 16 residues. The table came from immunoSEQ multiplex PCR; TCRdb's copy has only in-frame clones and leaves some out. Here the sample spans 400,000 or so clones, more than 80% being singletons. The sample belongs to a study of blood T cell repertoires in COVID-19. Study-wide context: Acute and convalescent COVID-19 specimens originated in the United States, Italy and Spain.

The genes are TRBV6-6 and TRBJ2-1; D is perhaps TRBD2 (5 bases). Source material: PBMCs or T cells enriched from blood (not recorded which). The TCR comes from a young man who had recovered from COVID-19. CDR3 region: CASSLSDSYSYNEQFF. CDR3 nucleotides: TGTGCCAGCAGCCTTAGCGACTCCTACTCCTACAATGAGCAGTTCTTC.